This T cell receptor beta chain originates from a study of technical replicates of blood from a few donors. Assay: immunoSEQ multiplex PCR; the TCRdb copy retains only in-frame clones and omits some. The sample shows fewer than 100,000 clones, 95% to 97% of them seen only once. This TCR was recovered from a human donor in good health. What was sequenced was T cells isolated from PBMCs.

The CDR3 here is CASSLSGGSNEQFF. For the CDR3, the DNA is TGTGCCAGCAGTTTAAGCGGGGGAAGCAATGAGCAGTTCTTC. The genes are TRBV27 and TRBJ2-1; 8 bases agree with TRBD2. Germline CDR1 reads MNHEY; CDR2 reads SMNVEV (reference sequence). V shed 2 bases and J 6 bases; nucleotides not matched to a gene: 3. This CDR3 spans 14 amino acids.